The sequence of this T cell receptor beta chain was determined in a study of technical replicates of blood from a handful of donors. Method: immunoSEQ multiplex PCR; TCRdb's copy keeps in-frame clones and lacks some. The sample includes about 74,000 clones, 95% of them seen just once. CDR3 length: 14 amino acids. The V gene's germline CDR1 is PRHDT and CDR2 FYEKMQ (reference sequence). The ends lost 2 bases at V and 8 bases at J; junction bases unmatched: 6. V usage is TRBV13 and J usage is TRBJ2-1; 7 bases fit TRBD2. The material sequenced was T cells isolated from PBMCs. The TCR sequence derives from a human donor in good health. The chain's CDR3 is CASSLTGGGDEQFF. CDR3 sequence (DNA): TGTGCCAGCAGCTTAACGGGGGGAGGGGATGAGCAGTTCTTC.